Shown below are 26 T cell receptor beta chains from a single sample sequenced in a study of cytomegalovirus exposure and HLA in healthy donors. The PCR had 60 Vbeta and 13 Jbeta primers. Assay used: immunoSEQ multiplex PCR; TCRdb lists only in-frame clones, some missing. Among 150,000 to 200,000 clones listed, about 72% were seen once. Sequencing was carried out using PBMCs. These receptors were taken from a girl between 10 and 17 years old in good health and CMV-seronegative.

This clone was detected ten times or more. The V call is TRBV5-4, the J call TRBJ1-1; maybe TRBD1 (6 bases). The germline CDR1 and CDR2 sequences are SGHNT and YYREEE (reference sequence). Between the trimmed V and J ends, which lost 3 bases and 1 base, there was a span of 10 bases. The CDR3 loop spans 14 amino acids. The DNA of the CDR3 is TGTGCCAGCAGCTCCACGGACAGGAACACTGAAGCTTTCTTT. This translates into CASSSTDRNTEAFF.

This clone was counted only a few times. The rearrangement uses TRBV6-1 and TRBJ2-7; 8 positions match TRBD1. Germline V gene sequence: CDR1 MNHNS, CDR2 SASEGT. The junction had 6 bases not matched to a gene; V was cut back by 5 bases and J by 3 bases. This CDR3 is built from 14 residues. The CDR3 coding sequence is TGTGCCAGCAGTCGCACGGACAGGGTCTACGAGCAGTACTTC. As protein: CASSRTDRVYEQYF.

This sequence joins TRBV18 and TRBJ2-3; TRBD2 is a possible D gene (5 bases). CDR1 KGHSH and CDR2 LQKENI come from the germline V gene. The CDR3 consists of 14 residues. Deletions cut 8 bases from V and 2 bases from J, with 14 bases between. The CDR3 coding sequence is TGTGCCAGCCACAGAGGGAGTTACACAGATACGCAGTATTTT. This translates into CASHRGSYTDTQYF.

The CDR3 region has the DNA TGTGCCAGCTCACCAAGGGAGGTCAGGGCAGAAAAACTGTTTTTT. The encoded protein is CASSPREVRAEKLFF. The chain has TRBV18 and TRBJ1-4, with D perhaps TRBD1 (5 bases). The CDR3 is 15 amino acids. V was trimmed by 2 bases and J by 8 bases, leaving 15 bases between them. The germline gives CDR1 KGHSH, CDR2 LQKENI.

The chain is built from TRBV7-3 and TRBJ2-1, with TRBD1 matching over 9 bases. CDR1 is SGHTA and CDR2 is FQGTGA in the germline V gene. The V gene end was trimmed by 4 bases and the J gene end by 4 bases; junction bases not matched to a gene: 8. This CDR3 comprises 16 residues. The CDR3 sequence: CASSWTGTGWYNEQFF. The CDR3 DNA reads TGTGCCAGCAGCTGGACCGGGACAGGGTGGTACAATGAGCAGTTCTTC.

This clone was counted between two and nine times. CDR3 sequence reads: CASGQRNTGELFF. CDR3 nucleotides: TGTGCCAGCGGACAGAGGAACACCGGGGAGCTGTTTTTT. V gene TRBV13 combines with J gene TRBJ2-2, with a tentative D call TRBD1 (6 bases). CDR1 and CDR2 from the germline V gene are PRHDT and FYEKMQ (reference sequence). The ends were cut back, 8 bases at V and 1 base at J, with 8 bases in the middle. The CDR3 totals 13 residues.

The rearrangement links TRBV9 to TRBJ1-1; 7 nucleotides align to TRBD1. Germline CDR1 reads SGDLS; CDR2 reads YYNGEE. J was trimmed by 4 bases and V by 4 bases; bases with no gene match: 28. This CDR3 has 21 amino acids. The CDR3 spells CASSPHADRVYKNPLGTEAFF. Written as DNA, the CDR3 is TGTGCCAGCAGCCCGCACGCAGACAGGGTATACAAAAATCCTCTGGGCACTGAAGCTTTCTTT.

The chain uses TRBV18 and TRBJ1-5; D is undetermined. The CDR3 is made up of 13 amino acids. Between the trimmed V and J ends, which lost 4 bases and 5 bases, there was a span of 9 bases. Per the germline V gene, CDR1 is KGHSH and CDR2 is LQKENI. CDR3 region: CASSLGNYQPQHF. The CDR3 region has the DNA TGTGCCAGCTCACTCGGTAATTATCAGCCCCAGCATTTT.

This sequence joins TRBV7-9 and TRBJ1-2; TRBD1 agrees at 10 bases. The CDR3 has 15 residues. V gave up 5 bases and J gave up 3 bases; unmatched junction bases: 6. CDR1 and CDR2 (germline): SEHNR, FQNEAQ (reference sequence). This chain's CDR3 is CASSRTGGSDYGYTF. The CDR3 DNA follows: TGTGCCAGCAGCCGGACAGGGGGATCCGACTATGGCTACACCTTC.

This clone showed up just a few times. This rearrangement joins TRBV10-3 to TRBJ2-1; tentatively, D is TRBD2 (7 bases). This CDR3 comprises 14 residues. The germline CDR1 and CDR2 sequences are ENHRY and SYGVKD. Trimming took 4 bases from V and 5 from J, leaving 12 bases between them. The CDR3 protein is CAISGGGGHNEQFF. The CDR3 bases are TGTGCCATCAGTGGGGGCGGGGGCCACAATGAGCAGTTCTTC.

This clone has just a few counts. V usage is TRBV29-1 and J usage is TRBJ2-3; D not resolved. Trimming took 4 bases from V and 1 from J, leaving 9 bases between them. This CDR3 contains 13 residues. In germline, CDR1 is SQVTM, CDR2 ANQGSEA. CDR3 sequence: CSVGRSGTDTQYF. The CDR3 DNA follows: TGCAGCGTTGGCAGGTCCGGCACAGATACGCAGTATTTT.

The chain combines TRBV11-2 with TRBJ1-1, with 7 bases fitting TRBD1. CDR3 length equals 17 residues. V trimming: 4 bases; J trimming: 4 bases; junction bases outside the gene matches: 15. CDR1 is SGHAT, CDR2 FQNNGV, per germline. The CDR3 here is CASSSTSGGTLTTEAFF. In DNA, the CDR3 is TGTGCCAGCAGCTCCACGTCAGGGGGGACTTTAACCACTGAAGCTTTCTTT.

The chain has TRBV6-1 and TRBJ2-7; D is uncertain. Trimming took 0 bases from V and 5 from J, leaving 5 bases between them. CDR1 is MNHNS and CDR2 is SASEGT in the germline V gene. This CDR3 has 12 residues. The CDR3 DNA reads TGTGCCAGCAGTGAAGCGGGCCACGAGCAGTACTTC. It is translated as CASSEAGHEQYF.

The chain links TRBV11-2 to TRBJ2-1; possibly TRBD2 for D (6 bases). The V gene's germline CDR1 is SGHAT and CDR2 FQNNGV. The CDR3 totals 14 residues. Trimming removed 0 bases from V and 6 bases from J, with 9 bases in between. In DNA form, the CDR3 reads TGTGCCAGCAGCTTAGATTACGGGGGCAATGAGCAGTTCTTC. Translated: CASSLDYGGNEQFF.

The rearrangement links TRBV6-5 to TRBJ1-3; possible D gene TRBD1, 6 bases. CDR3 length: 16 residues. V gave up 0 bases and J gave up 0 bases, with 9 bases separating them. The germline CDR1 and CDR2 sequences are MNHEY and SVGAGI. The CDR3 bases are TGTGCCAGCAGTTACTCGGTACAGGGCTCTGGAAACACCATATATTTT. As protein: CASSYSVQGSGNTIYF.

The V gene is TRBV27, the J gene TRBJ2-3; D may be TRBD2 (6 bases). Trimming took 6 bases from V and 6 from J, leaving 16 bases between them. There are 14 residues in the CDR3. Germline-derived CDR1 and CDR2 are MNHEY and SMNVEV (reference sequence). This chain's CDR3 is CASRGVRGLDTQYF. The CDR3 nucleotides read TGTGCCAGCAGGGGGGTTCGGGGGTTGGATACGCAGTATTTT.

The sample holds a few counts of this clone. The V gene is TRBV6-1, the J gene TRBJ1-3; TRBD1 agrees at 7 bases. The CDR3 contains 15 residues. V shed 2 bases, J shed 4 bases, and the junction held 5 bases outside the gene matches. CDR1 and CDR2 from the germline V gene are MNHNS and SASEGT. The DNA for the CDR3 is TGTGCCAGCAGTGAAAAGGGGGCAGGGGGAAACACCATATATTTT. This codes for CASSEKGAGGNTIYF.

V gene TRBV20-1 combines with J gene TRBJ2-1; D not certain. Trimming removed 2 bases from V and 8 bases from J, with 7 bases in between. CDR1 and CDR2 (germline): DFQATT, SNEGSKA (reference sequence). The CDR3 loop spans 11 amino acids. CDR3 in DNA: TGCAGTGCTAGAATCTTTTATGAGCAGTTCTTC. It encodes CSARIFYEQFF.

The rearrangement uses TRBV19 and TRBJ1-2; D is possibly TRBD1 (6 bases). CDR3 length equals 12 residues. The V gene's germline CDR1 is LNHDA and CDR2 SQIVND (reference sequence). In nucleotides, the CDR3 is TGTGCGTCCTTTTACAGGGTGAGCGGCTACACCTTC. Translated: CASFYRVSGYTF.

V gene TRBV5-1 combines with J gene TRBJ2-7, with D uncertain. V lost 4 bases and J 0 bases, leaving 11 bases between the germline ends. This CDR3 has 14 residues. Germline V gene lookup returns CDR1 SGHRS and CDR2 YFSETQ. The CDR3 nucleotides are TGCGCCAGCAGCCGGATGACAAACTCCTACGAGCAGTACTTC. Translation gives CASSRMTNSYEQYF.

This sequence joins TRBV27 and TRBJ2-7, with 7 bases matching TRBD1. The CDR3 is made up of 14 amino acids. Germline assignment: CDR1 MNHEY and CDR2 SMNVEV (reference sequence). Losses at the gene ends were 3 bases for V and 3 bases for J; bases not matched to a gene: 5. The CDR3 nucleotides are TGTGCCAGCAGTTTCCCGACAGGGTTCTACGAGCAGTACTTC. This gives the protein CASSFPTGFYEQYF.

This clone was counted only a few times. This rearrangement joins TRBV19 to TRBJ1-1, with a tentative D call TRBD1 (5 bases). CDR1 is LNHDA and CDR2 is SQIVND in the germline V gene (reference sequence). The V end was cut by 7 bases, the J end by 6 bases, with 15 bases between. CDR3 size: 13 residues. As DNA, the CDR3 is TGTGCCAGTATGTCTGGGCAGGGCGCTGAAGCTTTCTTT. This gives the protein CASMSGQGAEAFF.

V gene TRBV29-1 combines with J gene TRBJ1-1; no reliable D call. CDR1 SQVTM and CDR2 ANQGSEA come from the germline V gene. V lost 2 bases and J lost 2, with 12 bases in between. This CDR3 spans 14 amino acids. For the CDR3, the DNA is TGCAGCGTTGAACTCAGGACTCCTAACACTGAAGCTTTCTTT. This sequence encodes CSVELRTPNTEAFF.

In this sample, this clone turned up a few times. V is TRBV4-2 and J is TRBJ2-2, with 7 bases that match TRBD1. This CDR3 is 15 amino acids long. The junction had 4 bases not matched to a gene; V was cut back by 0 bases and J by 6 bases. Germline loops: CDR1 LGHNA, CDR2 YNFKEQ. CDR3: CASSQEEGGAGELFF. Here the CDR3 DNA reads TGTGCCAGCAGCCAAGAAGAAGGGGGCGCCGGGGAGCTGTTTTTT.

This chain uses TRBV5-1 with TRBJ1-1; possibly TRBD1 for D (6 bases). Trimming pared 5 bases from V and 6 bases from J, leaving 14 bases between. The CDR3 sequence is 13 residues long. CDR1 and CDR2 from the germline V gene are SGHRS and YFSETQ. The CDR3 is CASRKAGVPEAFF. The CDR3 region has the DNA TGCGCCAGCAGGAAGGCAGGGGTTCCTGAAGCTTTCTTT.

The chain couples TRBV16 to TRBJ1-4; 8 nucleotides match TRBD1. Germline CDR1 is KGHSY and CDR2 is FQNENV. Germline trimming cut 0 bases from V and 4 bases from J; bases unmatched to any gene: 1. The CDR3 covers 15 residues. CDR3 protein: CASSQSGQVNEKLFF. The CDR3 DNA follows: TGTGCCAGCAGCCAATCGGGACAGGTTAATGAAAAACTGTTTTTT.